This TCR beta chain was observed in a study of T cell clonotyping in hematopoietic cell transplantation (dated by TCRdb to 2020 to 2023). Regarding the complete study: In the study, some 140 blood samples were gathered from approximately 35 consecutive transplant recipients and their related donors. Patients were recruited between September 2015 and January 2017 and followed until late 2020 or death.

What the research found in general, with its limitations: After transplant, TCR diversity in recipients dropped, and pathologically expanded clonotypes increased progressively from day 30 to day 180. Sample size was limited, and cells were not sorted, so CD4 and CD8 repertoire contributions could not be separated. Recipient repertoires showed only a small fraction of overlap with donor repertoires, and over 95% appeared de novo at the given depth. Broader posttransplant TCR repertoire diversity was predicted by donor and pretransplant recipient Inverse Simpson Index values.

With the immunoSEQ assay, which is a bias-controlled multiplex PCR relying on V- and J-specific primers, TCR beta CDR3 regions were amplified from genomic DNA. A proprietary barcode and Illumina adapter sequences were added to the CDR3 amplicons in a second PCR step. CDR3 libraries were sequenced on an Illumina MiSeq instrument. Regarding the original processing steps: immunoSEQ Analyzer 3.0 was used for export and quality control, with R Bioconductor and Immunarch used for downstream analyses. Repertoire metrics were calculated using only productive rearrangements within the normalized downsampled data set. Pathologically expanded clonotypes were defined as those larger than 5 templates in the normalized cohort. The Inverse Simpson Index was used to measure repertoire diversity. The non-normalized data set was used for CMV-specificity analyses so that all clonotypes could be captured. Entries here come from immuneACCESS through TCRdb and include only in-frame sequences with V and J called. Some clones fail to appear in such tables; in the studies checked, an unresolved V gene covers under half of the shortfall, and the cause of the remainder is unknown. That table gives V, J and clone size, and the DNA gave D and trimming. The sample profile shows tens of thousands of clones; 75% to 90% of them were found once. Together, the top ten hold under 2.5% of the sample.

For TCR beta sequencing, blood samples came from the related transplant donors. Using Nuclei Lysis Solution, genomic DNA was extracted from unfractionated peripheral blood mononuclear cells that were either fresh or cryopreserved. Of note for this clone: Its antigen remains undetermined. Base quality data are lacking; no much larger clone is found one base away.

Sequenced input: peripheral blood mononuclear cells. This receptor was obtained from a middle-aged woman in good health. Some clones in this sample may be carry-over from other donors' samples.

The nucleotides read TGTGCCAGCAGCCCCTCGGCAGGGAACACTGAAGCTTTCTTT. It specifies CASSPSAGNTEAFF. The chain joins TRBV7-2 to TRBJ1-1, with no confidently assigned D gene. Including the terminal cysteine and phenylalanine, the CDR3 comprises 14 residues. Solely the CDR3 DNA is kept, with 42 bases framed from the first base. V sheds 5 bases and J sheds 1 base, leaving 11 bases between their ends. From a lookup of the germline V gene, CDR1 and CDR2 are SGHTA and FQGNSA.